The present T cell receptor beta chain was sequenced within a study of chemoradiotherapy in HPV16-positive cancers. Study background: Functional T-cell assays on a couple of HPV16-positive patients' cells defined candidate HPV-specific clones and common TCR motifs. General study findings and limits: During treatment, candidate HPV-specific clones and E7-related motifs expanded in tumor. Functional assays defining HPV-specific T cells used only a couple of HPV16-positive patients.

A note on this clone: Its specificity is unknown.

The assay was immunoSEQ multiplex PCR, and TCRdb's table has in-frame clones only and misses some. The sample has under 40,000 clones; about nine tenths are singletons. Repeated repertoire sampling spanned the course of chemoradiotherapy. Germline CDR1 LNHDA, CDR2 SQIVND (reference sequence). The CDR3 has 11 residues. Trimming stripped 6 bases from V and 7 bases from J, with 9 bases between. The receptor's source is a human donor with HPV-associated anogenital cancer. This rearrangement joins TRBV19 to TRBJ1-2; tentatively, D is TRBD1 (6 bases). The source was blood, collected from a patient who underwent chemoradiotherapy. The CDR3 loop is CASRQGFGYTF. CDR3 bases: TGTGCCAGTAGGCAGGGGTTTGGCTACACCTTC.